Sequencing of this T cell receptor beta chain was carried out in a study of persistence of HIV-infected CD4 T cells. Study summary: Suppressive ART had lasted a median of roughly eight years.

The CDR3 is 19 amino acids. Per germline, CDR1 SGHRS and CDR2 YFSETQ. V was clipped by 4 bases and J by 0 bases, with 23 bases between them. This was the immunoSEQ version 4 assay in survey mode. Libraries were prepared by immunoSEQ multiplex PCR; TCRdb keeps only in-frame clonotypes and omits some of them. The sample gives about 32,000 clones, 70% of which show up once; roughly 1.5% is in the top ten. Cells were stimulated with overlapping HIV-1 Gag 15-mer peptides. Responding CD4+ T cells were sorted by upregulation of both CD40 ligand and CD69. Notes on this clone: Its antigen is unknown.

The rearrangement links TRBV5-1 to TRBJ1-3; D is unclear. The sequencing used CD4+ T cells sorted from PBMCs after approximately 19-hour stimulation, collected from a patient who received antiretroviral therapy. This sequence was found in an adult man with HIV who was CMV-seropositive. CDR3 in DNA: TGCGCCAGCAGCCCCTCCCCCGTGAACAGCTTTTCCTCTGGAAACACCATATATTTT. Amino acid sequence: CASSPSPVNSFSSGNTIYF. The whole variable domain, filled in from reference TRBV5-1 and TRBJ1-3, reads KAGVTQTPRYLIKTRGQQVTLSCSPISGHRSVSWYQQTPGQGLQFLFEYFSETQRNKGNFPGRFSGRQFSNSRSEMNVSTLELGDSALYLCASSPSPVNSFSSGNTIYFGEGSWLTVV.